This is a list of T cell receptor beta chains from one sample in a study of cytomegalovirus exposure and HLA in healthy donors. Generated by immunoSEQ multiplex PCR, the TCRdb table keeps only in-frame clones and is missing some. The sample holds around 160,000 clones, roughly 80% seen once. Material: PBMCs. The receptors derive from a human donor in good health. Both conserved end residues are trimmed from each CDR3. A D gene is named only where the DNA matches it firmly. Some rows mark clone size as missing; the rest say once, few, many or name a class of expanded clone.

TRBV6-5 | TRBD1 | . | ASSRDSIYEQY
TRBV4-3 | TRBD1 | . | ASSQVPGQRTYEQY
TRBV21-1 | . | . | ASSYNRSGGFSYNSPLH
TRBV7-2 | . | few | ASSLGASADTQY
TRBV11-2 | TRBD1 | . | ASSLVGGTGEKLF
TRBV7-8 | . | . | ASSSEYNEQF
TRBV5-4 | TRBD2 | . | ASGEGLETQY
TRBV27 | TRBD1 | once | ASSRDRGGSGELF
TRBV7-9 | . | once | ASRRGGSYNEQF
TRBV5-1 | TRBD1 | . | ASSLVLPGGAGGELF
TRBV18 | . | . | ASSTQGNTEAF
TRBV6-1 | TRBD2 | few | ASSGGLAGGTGYNEQF
TRBV7-9 | TRBD2 | . | ASRHGSGGSYEQY
TRBV5-6 | . | . | ASSLGANTEAF
TRBV29-1 | . | once | SVAALLGATDTQY